The entry that follows covers one T cell receptor beta chain sequence. This sample is drawn from a study of T cell responses to AZD1222 COVID-19 vaccine. TCRdb's table, derived via immunoSEQ multiplex PCR, lists solely in-frame clones and lacks some. With 150,000 or so clones in the sample, the ten largest clones hold 2.2%. Germline lookup yields CDR1 LNHDA and CDR2 SQIVND (reference sequence). The V gene end was trimmed by 7 bases and the J gene end by 5 bases; junction bases not matched to a gene: 10. This CDR3 spans 15 amino acids. This chain connects TRBV19 to TRBJ2-5; 10 bases map to TRBD2. The TCR comes from an adult in good health. Sequenced sample: peripheral blood. This CDR3 reads CASNAGTSGEETQYF. The DNA of the CDR3 is TGTGCCAGTAACGCAGGAACTAGCGGGGAGGAGACCCAGTACTTC.